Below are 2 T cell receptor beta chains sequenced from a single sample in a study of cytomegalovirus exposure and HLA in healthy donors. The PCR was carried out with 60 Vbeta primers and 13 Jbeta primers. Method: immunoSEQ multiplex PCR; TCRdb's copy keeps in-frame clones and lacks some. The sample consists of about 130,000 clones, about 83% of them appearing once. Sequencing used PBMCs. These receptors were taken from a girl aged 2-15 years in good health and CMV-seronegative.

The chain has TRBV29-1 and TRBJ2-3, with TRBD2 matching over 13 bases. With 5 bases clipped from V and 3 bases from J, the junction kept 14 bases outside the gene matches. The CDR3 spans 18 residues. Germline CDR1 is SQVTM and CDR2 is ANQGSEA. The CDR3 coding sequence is TGCAGCGTTAAACCAACTAGCGGGGGGGGATATCCGACAGATACGCAGTATTTT. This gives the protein CSVKPTSGGGYPTDTQYF.

The CDR3 is CASNGGNTEAFF. DNA for the CDR3: TGTGCCAGCAACGGGGGGAACACTGAAGCTTTCTTT. The V call is TRBV28, the J call TRBJ1-1; possible D gene TRBD1, 5 bases. The V gene's germline CDR1 is MDHEN and CDR2 SYDVKM. Between the trimmed V and J ends, which lost 7 bases and 1 base, there was a span of 7 bases. This CDR3 region has 12 residues. Combining the CDR3 with reference TRBV28 and TRBJ1-1 gives the whole variable domain DVKVTQSSRYLVKRTGEKVFLECVQDMDHENMFWYRQDPGLGLRLIYFSYDVKMKEKGDIPEGYSVSREKKERFSLILESASTNQTSMYLCASNGGNTEAFFGQGTRLTVV.